Shown below are 15 T cell receptor beta chains from a single sample sequenced in a study of blood T cell repertoires in COVID-19. Some clones are missing from TCRdb's copy, which holds only in-frame ones; the method was immunoSEQ multiplex PCR. In the table there are approximately 170,000 clones, 80% to 90% of which are singletons. The sequencing input was PBMCs or T cells enriched from blood (not recorded which). These receptors all stem from a woman between 50 and 59 years old who had recovered from COVID-19.

This clone has just one count. V and J are TRBV27 and TRBJ1-1, with TRBD1 matching over 7 bases. The CDR3 has 14 residues. After removal of 7 bases from V and 1 base from J, the junction contained 6 bases not matched to a gene. Germline assignment: CDR1 MNHEY and CDR2 SMNVEV (reference sequence). CDR3 loop: CASKTGTENTEAFF. For the CDR3, the DNA is TGTGCCAGCAAGACCGGGACAGAGAACACTGAAGCTTTCTTT.

This rearrangement joins TRBV19 to TRBJ2-1, with unresolved D. CDR3 length: 14 amino acids. V shed 4 bases and J shed 0 bases, with 7 bases lying between them. Germline V lookup: CDR1 LNHDA, CDR2 SQIVND (reference sequence). CDR3 sequence: CASSTRVSYNEQFF. For the CDR3, the DNA is TGTGCCAGTAGTACACGGGTCTCCTACAATGAGCAGTTCTTC.

This chain joins TRBV10-2 and TRBJ1-2, with 12 bases lining up with TRBD1. J gave up 4 bases and V 7 bases, and 4 bases lay outside the gene matches. The CDR3 loop spans 14 amino acids. The germline V gene has CDR1 WSHSY and CDR2 SAAADI. DNA of the CDR3: TGCGCCAGCATGGGACAGGGGGCGACCTATGGCTACACCTTC. Its translation is CASMGQGATYGYTF.

J is TRBJ1-5 and V is TRBV7-2, with no clear D. The CDR3 covers 14 residues. CDR1 SGHTA and CDR2 FQGNSA come from the germline V gene. V shed 4 bases and J shed 3 bases, with 10 bases lying between them. The CDR3 DNA sequence: TGTGCCAGCAGCTCTTCGGGGAACAATCAGCCCCAGCATTTT. Translated: CASSSSGNNQPQHF.

V gene TRBV28 combines with J gene TRBJ2-7, with TRBD2 identical over 12 bases. Germline CDR1 and CDR2: MDHEN and SYDVKM. The CDR3 spans 18 residues. Trimming at V came to 5 bases and at J to 0 bases, leaving 11 bases not matched to a gene. In DNA form, the CDR3 reads TGTGCCAGCAGTCTACGACTAGCGGGAGTGTTAAGCTCCTACGAGCAGTACTTC. It specifies CASSLRLAGVLSSYEQYF.

The V and J genes are TRBV5-1 and TRBJ2-3, with 9 bases matching TRBD1. Germline V CDR1 and CDR2: SGHRS, YFSETQ. This CDR3 is 15 amino acids long. V was clipped by 4 bases and J by 4 bases; unmatched bases: 7. In DNA, the CDR3 is TGCGCCAGCAGCCTTTGGGACAGGGTTTCAGATACGCAGTATTTT. Protein sequence: CASSLWDRVSDTQYF.

This sequence joins TRBV15 and TRBJ2-1; TRBD2 is a possible D gene (6 bases). This CDR3 contains 13 residues. Looked up from germline, CDR1 is LNHNV and CDR2 is YYDKDF (reference sequence). The V end was cut by 0 bases, the J end by 10 bases, with 10 bases between. The CDR3 DNA follows: TGTGCCACCAGCAGAGATGAAGGAGGGGAGCAGTTCTTC. This gives the protein CATSRDEGGEQFF. Looking up the rest from reference TRBV15 and TRBJ2-1 gives the full variable domain: DAMVIQNPRYQVTQFGKPVTLSCSQTLNHNVMYWYQQKSSQAPKLLFHYYDKDFNNEADTPDNFQSRRPNTSFCFLDIRSPGLGDTAMYLCATSRDEGGEQFFGPGTRLTVL.

This chain uses TRBV6-5 with TRBJ1-2, with TRBD1 matching 8 bases. This CDR3 is 15 amino acids long. V gave up 4 bases and J gave up 5 bases; unmatched junction bases: 9. The germline CDR1 and CDR2 sequences are MNHEY and SVGAGI. The CDR3 DNA follows: TGTGCCAGCAGTTCCGACAGGGGCCGGGGATATGGCTACACCTTC. Protein sequence: CASSSDRGRGYGYTF.

The rearrangement joins TRBV7-2 to TRBJ1-5, with D perhaps matching TRBD1 (5 bases). Trimming removed 1 base from V and 3 bases from J, with 10 bases in between. This CDR3 contains 15 residues. Germline values: CDR1 SGHTA, CDR2 FQGNSA. CDR3 nucleotide sequence: TGTGCCAGCAGCTTAGTGACAGTTTCCAATCAGCCCCAGCATTTT. Encoded protein: CASSLVTVSNQPQHF.

CDR3 protein: CASRDSLYGYTF. CDR3 DNA sequence: TGTGCCAGCAGAGACAGTCTCTATGGCTACACCTTC. The gene calls are TRBV6-5 and TRBJ1-2, with a weak D call TRBD1 (5 bases). V was clipped by 6 bases and J by 4 bases, with 9 bases between them. In germline, CDR1 is MNHEY, CDR2 SVGAGI. The CDR3 is 12 residues long.

The DNA of the CDR3 is TGTGCCAGCAGGGGCTCAGGGGATAGCAATCAGCCCCAGCATTTT. It specifies CASRGSGDSNQPQHF. This rearrangement joins TRBV2 to TRBJ1-5, with TRBD1 as a possible D gene (6 bases). Germline V CDR1 and CDR2: SNHLY, FYNNEI. The CDR3 has 15 residues. Trimming removed 6 bases at V and 0 bases at J, with 12 bases between.

This clone was observed once. The rearrangement uses TRBV27 and TRBJ1-5; D may be TRBD1 (6 bases). CDR3 size: 14 residues. Trimming removed 4 bases from V and 3 bases from J, with 10 bases in between. Germline loops: CDR1 MNHEY, CDR2 SMNVEV (reference sequence). The CDR3 protein is CASSSGGANQPQHF. CDR3 in DNA: TGTGCCAGCAGTTCCGGGGGGGCCAATCAGCCCCAGCATTTT.

The chain uses TRBV15 and TRBJ2-3, with D possibly TRBD1 on 7 matching bases. Germline V CDR1 and CDR2: LNHNV, YYDKDF (reference sequence). The CDR3 is 14 residues long. The V end was cut by 2 bases, the J end by 6 bases, with 12 bases between. DNA of the CDR3: TGTGCCACCAGCAGAACCTCAGGGGGGGATACGCAGTATTTT. It translates to CATSRTSGGDTQYF. The variable domain in full, completed from reference TRBV15 and TRBJ2-3, reads DAMVIQNPRYQVTQFGKPVTLSCSQTLNHNVMYWYQQKSSQAPKLLFHYYDKDFNNEADTPDNFQSRRPNTSFCFLDIRSPGLGDTAMYLCATSRTSGGDTQYFGPGTRLTVL.

The CDR3 bases are TGTGCCAGTAGTACCCCCCGACGGGGCACTGAAGCTTTCTTT. This sequence encodes CASSTPRRGTEAFF. The rearrangement uses TRBV19 and TRBJ1-1; D call uncertain. The CDR3 runs to 14 residues. The V end lost 4 bases, the J end lost 4 bases, and 13 bases lay between the germline ends. Germline V gene lookup returns CDR1 LNHDA and CDR2 SQIVND (reference sequence).

This sequence joins TRBV7-2 and TRBJ2-4; D is perhaps TRBD1 (5 bases). CDR3 size: 21 residues. The germline V gene has CDR1 SGHTA and CDR2 FQGNSA. Trimming stripped 0 bases from V and 0 bases from J, with 24 bases between. In DNA form, the CDR3 reads TGTGCCAGCAGCTTAGCGCCCCGGGCCGGACAATCCCAACTAGCCAAAAACATTCAGTACTTC. Translation: CASSLAPRAGQSQLAKNIQYF. Variable domain in full (rest from reference TRBV7-2 and TRBJ2-4): GAGVSQSPSNKVTEKGKDVELRCDPISGHTALYWYRQSLGQGLEFLIYFQGNSAPDKSGLPSDRFSAERTGGSVSTLTIQRTQQEDSAVYLCASSLAPRAGQSQLAKNIQYFGAGTRLSVL.